Following are 22 T cell receptor beta chains from one sample sequenced in a study of T cell responses to AZD1222 COVID-19 vaccine. TCRdb keeps only in-frame clones here, not all; method: immunoSEQ multiplex PCR. The sample consists of roughly 130,000 clones, about 90% of them appearing once. The sequencing used peripheral blood, collected on day 0 of AZD1222 vaccination. These TCRs come from an adult in good health.

The sample holds one count of this clone. The rearrangement links TRBV6-5 to TRBJ2-1; D is possibly TRBD2 (6 bases). The V gene lost 7 bases and the J gene lost 0 bases, with 13 bases spanning the gap. This CDR3 has 15 amino acids. The germline gives CDR1 MNHEY, CDR2 SVGAGI. The CDR3 coding sequence is TGTGCCAGCACTTCCACCGGGGGCTCCTACAATGAGCAGTTCTTC. Translated: CASTSTGGSYNEQFF.

In nucleotides, the CDR3 is TGTGCCAGTAATCCCCAGCCCCAGGGCAATCAGCCCCAGCATTTT. This codes for CASNPQPQGNQPQHF. J is TRBJ1-5 and V is TRBV19; D is unclear. The CDR3 consists of 15 residues. Between the trimmed V and J ends, which lost 7 bases and 2 bases, there was a span of 15 bases. Germline-derived CDR1 and CDR2 are LNHDA and SQIVND (reference sequence).

The V call is TRBV5-1, the J call TRBJ2-3, with D perhaps being TRBD1 or TRBD2 (7 bases each). The CDR3 extends over 16 amino acids. CDR1 is SGHRS, CDR2 YFSETQ, per germline. V lost 3 bases and J lost 6, with 20 bases in between. The CDR3, as DNA: TGCGCCAGCAGCTACCCCAGGGGGGCGGGAGATGATACGCAGTATTTT. It yields the protein CASSYPRGAGDDTQYF.

The V and J genes are TRBV6-5 and TRBJ2-7; TRBD2 agrees at 8 bases. V lost 8 bases, J lost 6 bases, and 6 bases stayed unmatched. The germline V gene encodes CDR1 MNHEY and CDR2 SVGAGI. The CDR3 covers 12 residues. The CDR3 protein is CASFGGASEQYF. DNA of the CDR3: TGTGCCAGCTTCGGGGGGGCGAGCGAGCAGTACTTC.

The chain uses TRBV18 and TRBJ1-1; D gene unclear. Trimming cost V 4 bases and J 0 bases, with 6 bases left between them. The CDR3 spans 13 residues. Germline-derived CDR1 and CDR2 are KGHSH and LQKENI. CDR3 in DNA: TGTGCCAGCTCACAGACGGTGAACACTGAAGCTTTCTTT. Protein sequence: CASSQTVNTEAFF.

This chain joins TRBV5-4 and TRBJ2-7; D unclear. V was trimmed by 0 bases and J by 0 bases, leaving 10 bases between them. The germline CDR1 and CDR2 sequences are SGHNT and YYREEE (reference sequence). This CDR3 contains 15 residues. CDR3 protein: CASSLGQVSSYEQYF. The CDR3 DNA reads TGTGCCAGCAGCTTGGGCCAGGTCTCCTCCTACGAGCAGTACTTC.

This rearrangement joins TRBV2 to TRBJ2-1; D gene unclear. Germline V lookup: CDR1 SNHLY, CDR2 FYNNEI. This CDR3 is 14 amino acids long. V lost 3 bases and J lost 3, with 9 bases in between. The CDR3 DNA is TGTGCCAGCAGTGACGGTACAGACTACAATGAGCAGTTCTTC. It codes for CASSDGTDYNEQFF.

This chain uses TRBV6-5 with TRBJ1-1; TRBD1 agrees at 7 bases. V lost 7 bases, J lost 8 bases, and 13 bases stayed unmatched. Germline CDR1 reads MNHEY; CDR2 reads SVGAGI. The CDR3 runs to 14 residues. This CDR3 is CASTETGFGTEAFF. The DNA for the CDR3 is TGTGCCAGCACCGAGACAGGGTTTGGGACCGAAGCTTTCTTT.

The rearrangement joins TRBV29-1 to TRBJ2-7; D tentatively reads TRBD1 or TRBD2 (5 bases each). CDR3 length: 14 residues. Germline assignment: CDR1 SQVTM and CDR2 ANQGSEA. The germline V and J ends were trimmed by 6 bases and 1 base, with 16 bases remaining between them. CDR3 sequence (DNA): TGCAGCGTAGGTAGGGCAGGGACGTCCTACGAGCAGTACTTC. Translating it yields CSVGRAGTSYEQYF.

The chain recombines TRBV15 with TRBJ1-6; weak D call: TRBD1 (6 bases). Germline CDR1 and CDR2: LNHNV and YYDKDF (reference sequence). The CDR3 spans 14 residues. The germline V and J ends were trimmed by 3 bases and 8 bases, with 11 bases remaining between them. CDR3 in amino acids: CATSSTRTDSPLHF. The CDR3 DNA reads TGTGCCACCAGCAGTACCCGGACAGATTCACCCCTCCACTTT.

V gene TRBV3-1 (or the pseudogene TRBV3-2) combines with J gene TRBJ1-2; D ambiguous. Germline CDR1 LGHDT, CDR2 YNNKEL (reference sequence). This CDR3 has 13 residues. V was pared by 1 base and J by 1 base, with 4 bases between. CDR3 in DNA: TGTGCCAGCAGCCAAGTGGATAACTATGGCTACACCTTC. This encodes CASSQVDNYGYTF.

The chain recombines TRBV3-1 (or the pseudogene TRBV3-2) with TRBJ1-5; 7 bases map to TRBD1. The CDR3 is 17 residues long. V lost 2 bases, J lost 0 bases, and 7 bases stayed unmatched. Germline V gene data show CDR1 as LGHDT and CDR2 as YNNKEL (reference sequence). The CDR3 DNA sequence: TGTGCCAGCAGCCAAAACCCGACAGGGATTAGCAATCAGCCCCAGCATTTT. Translating it yields CASSQNPTGISNQPQHF.

This clone showed up just once. The chain uses TRBV12-3 or TRBV12-4 and TRBJ2-7; D call uncertain. V lost 6 bases and J lost 2, with 8 bases in between. The CDR3 contains 12 residues. DNA of the CDR3: TGTGCCAGCAGGGGCAGAACCTACGAGCAGTACTTC. This codes for CASRGRTYEQYF.

This rearrangement joins TRBV11-1 to TRBJ2-3; 9 nucleotides align to TRBD1. The germline CDR1 and CDR2 sequences are SGHAT and FQDESV (reference sequence). The CDR3 is made up of 17 amino acids. V lost 0 bases, J lost 4 bases, and 8 bases stayed unmatched. CDR3 amino acids: CASSLAPTGGGPDTQYF. The CDR3 DNA sequence: TGTGCCAGCAGCTTAGCACCGACAGGGGGAGGTCCAGATACGCAGTATTTT.

The chain uses TRBV28 and TRBJ1-4; no reliable D call. CDR1 is MDHEN, CDR2 SYDVKM, per germline. Trimming took off 2 bases at V and 8 bases at J, with 3 bases between the two ends. This CDR3 spans 11 amino acids. The chain's CDR3 is CASSLGEKLFF. CDR3 DNA sequence: TGTGCCAGCAGTTTAGGGGAAAAACTGTTTTTT.

CDR3 bases: TGCGCCAGCAGCTCTTATGATGGAGAGGTCACTGAAGCTTTCTTT. Residues: CASSSYDGEVTEAFF. The chain is built from TRBV10-1 and TRBJ1-1; no clear D gene. The V gene's germline CDR1 is WNHNN and CDR2 SYGVQD (reference sequence). The CDR3 loop spans 15 amino acids. Trimming removed 6 bases at V and 4 bases at J, with 18 bases between.

The chain has TRBV27 and TRBJ2-4, with D perhaps matching TRBD1 (5 bases). V lost 6 bases to trimming and J lost 0 bases, with 12 bases between them. This CDR3 is 15 amino acids long. From germline, CDR1 is MNHEY and CDR2 SMNVEV (reference sequence). CDR3 nucleotides: TGTGCCAGCAGCCTGACAGCTTTAGCCAAAAACATTCAGTACTTC. Its protein is CASSLTALAKNIQYF.

This clone was picked up a small number of times. The chain links TRBV5-1 to TRBJ2-7; possibly TRBD1 or TRBD2 for D (5 bases each). The V end lost 5 bases, the J end lost 7 bases, and 16 bases lay between the germline ends. The CDR3 totals 13 residues. CDR1 and CDR2 from the germline V gene are SGHRS and YFSETQ. For the CDR3, the DNA is TGCGCCAGCAGTGATGGGACCGCGCTGGAGCAGTACTTC. Amino acids: CASSDGTALEQYF.

The chain joins TRBV5-4 to TRBJ2-1; 12 bases align to TRBD2. Trimming took 1 base from V and 10 from J; bases not matched to a gene: 6. The germline V gene has CDR1 SGHNT and CDR2 YYREEE (reference sequence). This CDR3 region has 15 residues. CDR3 DNA: TGTGCCAGCAGCTTGCCTAGCGGGGGGGCAGGAGAGCAGTTCTTC. Its translation: CASSLPSGGAGEQFF.

The rearrangement links TRBV7-9 to TRBJ2-1; 9 bases agree with TRBD1. Germline trimming cut 5 bases from V and 4 bases from J; bases unmatched to any gene: 6. The CDR3 runs 15 residues. Germline V lookup: CDR1 SEHNR, CDR2 FQNEAQ (reference sequence). CDR3 nucleotides: TGTGCCAGCAGCGCACAGGGGGCAGGTTACAATGAGCAGTTCTTC. It is translated as CASSAQGAGYNEQFF.

The rearrangement joins TRBV7-2 to TRBJ1-2; D not certain. V was cut by 0 bases and J by 7 bases, with 6 bases left in between. CDR1 SGHTA and CDR2 FQGNSA come from the germline V gene. The CDR3 contains 12 residues. Written as DNA, the CDR3 is TGTGCCAGCAGCTTAGCAGGGTTTGGCTACACCTTC. This codes for CASSLAGFGYTF.

The sample holds one count of this clone. The CDR3 sequence is CASSMGVLSNQPQHF. The CDR3 nucleotides are TGTGCCAGTAGTATGGGGGTTTTAAGCAATCAGCCCCAGCATTTT. The gene calls are TRBV19 and TRBJ1-5, with D perhaps matching TRBD1 (5 bases). The germline V gene encodes CDR1 LNHDA and CDR2 SQIVND (reference sequence). This CDR3 contains 15 residues. V was shortened by 3 bases and J by 1 base, with 10 bases between the two germline ends.